The entry below describes one T cell receptor (beta chain). This record comes from a study of blood T cell repertoires in COVID-19. With 7 bases removed from V and 0 bases from J, the gap between germline ends came to 8 bases. This CDR3 has 13 amino acids. The assay was immunoSEQ multiplex PCR, and TCRdb's table has in-frame clones only and misses some. The sample lists approximately 270,000 clones, roughly 90% seen once, with roughly 2.9% in the top ten. Participant-given clinical history determined each cohort assignment. Sequencing used PBMCs or T cells enriched from blood (not recorded which). The clonotype comes from a man in his forties who had been exposed to COVID-19. V and J are TRBV5-3 and TRBJ1-5; weak D call: TRBD1 (5 bases). TRBV5-3 is filed as an ORF, its function uncertain. The DNA for the CDR3 is TGTGCCAGACAGGGCTATAGCAATCAGCCCCAGCATTTT. Its translation: CARQGYSNQPQHF.